Listed below are T cell receptor beta chains from one sample, sequenced in a study of T cell changes during pregnancy in multiple sclerosis. Method: immunoSEQ multiplex PCR; TCRdb's copy keeps in-frame clones and lacks some. The table includes roughly 40,000 clones, 90% to 95% detected once. Sequenced material: CD8+ T cells from peripheral blood mononuclear cells, taken before pregnancy. Receptors originate from a female donor with multiple sclerosis, enrolled in a pregnancy study. Both conserved end residues are part of each CDR3.

>TRBJ2-7|TRBV5-4
CASSPSGVGYEQYF
>TRBJ1-2|TRBV19
CASSIGQLVYGYTF
>TRBJ2-7|TRBV28
CASSFPLTGQIYEQYF
>TRBJ2-1|TRBV6-5
CASSPSRAVYEQFF
>TRBJ2-7|TRBV28
CASSQTSGRGEQYF
>TRBJ1-1|TRBV27
CASRETGGREAFF
>TRBJ2-2|TRBV5-1
CASSSRSPGELFF
>TRBJ1-1|TRBV21-1
CASSPRRQVNTEAFF
>TRBJ2-7|TRBV2
CASSDGYEQYF
>TRBJ2-1|TRBV5-6
CASSLNIYNEQFF
>TRBJ2-3|TRBV7-8
CASLLQGIRLADTQYF
>TRBJ2-5|TRBV28
CASSLEVQETQYF
>TRBJ1-1|TRBV7-9
CASSLLTGGFDTEAFF
>TRBJ2-1|TRBV5-4
CASSPPYGIDSNEQFF
>TRBJ2-3|TRBV5-5
CASSLAVTASTDTQYF
>TRBJ1-5|TRBV28
CASGGDQPQHF
>TRBJ1-1|TRBV28
CASSLTAIIPTEAFF
>TRBJ1-3|TRBV30
CAWSSTGSINTIYF
>TRBJ1-2|TRBV11-2
CASSEGQYGYTF
>TRBJ1-4|TRBV28
CASRQTRWEVPGEKLFF
>TRBJ2-3|TRBV4-1
CASSQDSTSGRTDTQYF
>TRBJ2-7|TRBV6-6
CASSYSRFGGADEQYF
>TRBJ1-4|TRBV9
CASSPQPGEEKLFF
>TRBJ2-7|TRBV13
CASSLAHRGDEQYF
>TRBJ1-5|TRBV5-8
CASSLDRDNQPQHF
>TRBJ1-3|TRBV18
CASSPTTGGYSGNTIYF
>TRBJ2-7|TRBV27
CASSSLSYEQYF
>TRBJ2-7|TRBV19
CASSLIAGGEQYF
>TRBJ1-2|TRBV27
CASFGEGNYGYTF
>TRBJ2-7|TRBV30
CAGGQGISYEQYF
>TRBJ1-1|TRBV7-8
CASSLNRAQDTEAFF
>TRBJ1-4|TRBV28
CASSLSRWSGEKLFF
>TRBJ2-7|TRBV19
CASSIAVNYEQYF
>TRBJ2-1|TRBV28
CASSYPGTGLYNEQFF
>TRBJ1-2|TRBV30
CAWRLLGGPIYGYTF
>TRBJ2-7|TRBV25-1
CASSEYTGTGDYEQYF
>TRBJ2-5|TRBV18
CASSPWGEETQYF
>TRBJ1-2|TRBV6-4
CASSDSSYERQPTNRGRPGGYTF
>TRBJ2-1|TRBV2
CASSRSPTSGLYNEQFF
>TRBJ1-2|TRBV7-9
CASSRSIRDGGIYGYTF
>TRBJ2-7|TRBV2
CASSESPGYSYEQYF
>TRBJ1-1|TRBV5-4
CASSLVRTLNTEAFF
>TRBJ2-6|TRBV29-1
CSAVTGSSGANVLTF
>TRBJ2-5|TRBV2
CATVTGVAQETQYF
>TRBJ2-7|TRBV28
CASSFGSYEQYF
>TRBJ2-1|TRBV7-3
CASSLGPTEGQGSYNEQFF
>TRBJ2-1|TRBV7-9
CASSAVAGAGNEQFF
>TRBJ1-3|TRBV28
CASSLTGVGNTIYF
>TRBJ2-1|TRBV5-1
CASSTLYSGTYNEQFF